This T cell receptor (beta chain) was sequenced in a study of T cell changes during pregnancy in multiple sclerosis. The repertoire was sequenced with immunoSEQ multiplex PCR; TCRdb's copy has only in-frame clones and lacks some. The table records roughly 49,000 clones, under 90% of them present only once. The clonotype originates from a female donor in good health, enrolled as a control in a pregnancy study. The sequencing used peripheral blood, collected in the first trimester of pregnancy.

The CDR3: CASSPSTWADEQFF. CDR3 sequence (DNA): TGTGCCAGCAGTCCATCCACCTGGGCCGATGAGCAGTTCTTC. The rearrangement joins TRBV27 to TRBJ2-1, with D unresolved. With 5 bases removed from V and 8 bases from J, the gap between germline ends came to 16 bases. The germline gives CDR1 MNHEY, CDR2 SMNVEV (reference sequence). The CDR3 runs 14 residues.